The clone carrying this TCR beta chain was counted at least ten times. Its antigen remains unknown. Germline is not matched at one junction end, which may reflect a read error. A universal primer site arose from template switching, and cDNA bore unique molecular identifiers. TCRdb analysed the 5' RACE reads with MiXCR anew, one entry per CDR3 protein. The top ten hold under 0.35% of the sample, which has some 1,600,000 distinct CDR3 sequences, about 31% seen once. This specimen comes from a study of identical twins. Study conclusions and caveats: The study based its conclusions on cross-sectional statistical analysis and did not follow the same donors. There is a chance that invariant MAIT and iNKT cells partially muddied zero-insertion analyses.

The germline V gene encodes CDR1 DFQATT and CDR2 SNEGSKA (reference sequence). The CDR3 runs 13 residues. This clonotype originated in a newborn girl in good health. The chain carries TRBV20-1 and TRBJ2-1; 10 bases match TRBD2. The sample comprised cord blood. The CDR3 bases are TGCAGCGCTAGCGGGGGAGACTACAATGAGCAGTTCTTC. Translated, it gives CSASGGDYNEQFF.